Following are 14 T cell receptor beta chains from one sample sequenced in a study of cytomegalovirus exposure and HLA in healthy donors. PCR employed 60 Vbeta and 13 Jbeta primers. The table came from immunoSEQ multiplex PCR; TCRdb's copy has only in-frame clones and leaves some out. This table holds some 150,000 clones, over 65% found once. The sample consisted of PBMCs. The receptors were gathered from a man in his forties or fifties in good health and CMV-seronegative.

The chain is built from TRBV27 and TRBJ2-7, with 7 bases matching TRBD1. The germline CDR1 and CDR2 sequences are MNHEY and SMNVEV (reference sequence). J was trimmed by 0 bases and V by 3 bases; bases with no gene match: 8. The CDR3 has 16 residues. The CDR3 region has the DNA TGTGCCAGCAGTTTCCTTCAAAGGGACAGCTCCTACGAGCAGTACTTC. Amino acid sequence: CASSFLQRDSSYEQYF.

The V gene is TRBV7-3, the J gene TRBJ2-7, with 7 bases lining up with TRBD2. After removal of 5 bases from V and 6 bases from J, the junction contained 10 bases not matched to a gene. Germline V gives CDR1 SGHTA, CDR2 FQGTGA. The CDR3 contains 14 residues. CDR3 residues: CASSPPWGGREQYF. CDR3 bases: TGTGCCAGCAGCCCCCCCTGGGGAGGGCGCGAGCAGTACTTC.

This clone has just one count. This chain connects TRBV14 to TRBJ2-7; D gene ambiguous. CDR3 length equals 14 residues. Trimming left V 0 bases short and J 0 bases short, with 6 bases between. Germline loops: CDR1 SGHDN, CDR2 FVKESK. The CDR3 nucleotides read TGTGCCAGCAGCCAAGAAGGCGGCTCCTACGAGCAGTACTTC. It yields the protein CASSQEGGSYEQYF.

The J gene is TRBJ2-1, the V gene TRBV27, with 7 bases that match TRBD2. With V trimmed by 3 bases and J by 7 bases, 6 bases remained unmatched. Germline CDR1 reads MNHEY; CDR2 reads SMNVEV (reference sequence). The CDR3 has 14 amino acids. The CDR3 loop reads CASSLGRETNEQFF. The CDR3 nucleotides read TGTGCCAGCAGTTTGGGGCGGGAGACTAATGAGCAGTTCTTC.

This clone turned up a few times. The chain combines TRBV4-1 with TRBJ2-5, with 11 bases aligning to TRBD1. The CDR3 is made up of 18 amino acids. From germline, CDR1 is MGHRA and CDR2 YSYEKL. Germline trimming cut 2 bases from V and 2 bases from J; bases unmatched to any gene: 10. DNA for the CDR3: TGCGCCAGCAGCCAATATGGACAGGGGGCAAGGAATCAAGAGACCCAGTACTTC. Translation: CASSQYGQGARNQETQYF.

This chain uses TRBV5-4 with TRBJ2-3; 7 nucleotides line up with TRBD1. V gave up 2 bases and J gave up 0 bases; unmatched junction bases: 9. The CDR3 contains 17 residues. The germline V gene has CDR1 SGHNT and CDR2 YYREEE (reference sequence). CDR3 residues: CASSFFQSGGSTDTQYF. DNA of the CDR3: TGTGCCAGCAGCTTCTTTCAATCAGGGGGAAGCACAGATACGCAGTATTTT.

This chain links TRBV11-3 with TRBJ2-2; possibly TRBD1 for D (6 bases). Germline lookup yields CDR1 SGHNT and CDR2 YENEEA. The germline V and J ends were trimmed by 0 bases and 5 bases, with 10 bases remaining between them. This CDR3 is 15 amino acids long. The CDR3 region is CASSLEGAPTGELFF. The CDR3 region has the DNA TGTGCCAGCAGCTTAGAGGGGGCCCCGACCGGGGAGCTGTTTTTT.

V gene TRBV2 combines with J gene TRBJ2-7, with TRBD1 identical over 10 bases. Trimming cost V 2 bases and J 4 bases; bases outside gene matches: 2. This CDR3 spans 14 amino acids. Germline CDR1 SNHLY, CDR2 FYNNEI. The CDR3 sequence is CASSERQGAYEQYF. The DNA for the CDR3 is TGTGCCAGCAGTGAAAGACAGGGGGCTTACGAGCAGTACTTC.

This clone appeared a single time. The genes are TRBV15 and TRBJ1-2; D not resolved. From germline, CDR1 is LNHNV and CDR2 YYDKDF (reference sequence). The CDR3 spans 15 residues. The ends were cut back, 0 bases at V and 0 bases at J, with 8 bases in the middle. CDR3 sequence reads: CATSRDEETNYGYTF. CDR3 coding DNA: TGTGCCACCAGCAGAGACGAGGAAACTAACTATGGCTACACCTTC.

V is TRBV27 and J is TRBJ2-1; no reliable D call. The CDR3 contains 13 residues. With 4 bases removed from V and 0 bases from J, the gap between germline ends came to 4 bases. Germline-derived CDR1 and CDR2 are MNHEY and SMNVEV (reference sequence). DNA of the CDR3: TGTGCCAGCAGTTCGAGCTCCTACAATGAGCAGTTCTTC. Encoded protein: CASSSSSYNEQFF.

The chain recombines TRBV10-3 with TRBJ2-1, with D possibly matching TRBD2 (6 bases). The germline V gene has CDR1 ENHRY and CDR2 SYGVKD. The CDR3 is made up of 15 amino acids. V lost 0 bases and J 0 bases, leaving 6 bases between the germline ends. The CDR3 DNA reads as TGTGCCATCAGTGAGTCGCGGGGCTCCTACAATGAGCAGTTCTTC. It specifies CAISESRGSYNEQFF.

The V gene is TRBV4-3, the J gene TRBJ1-1, with TRBD1 identical over 7 bases. Germline CDR1 is LGHNA and CDR2 is YSLEER. V dropped 1 base and J dropped 11; count of bases not matched to a gene: 10. The CDR3 has 14 amino acids. CDR3 amino acids: CASSQGTGAISAFF. CDR3 DNA sequence: TGCGCCAGCAGCCAAGGGACAGGTGCTATCAGTGCTTTCTTT.

The sample holds a few counts of this clone. The rearrangement uses TRBV29-1 and TRBJ2-7, with 10 bases that match TRBD2. Germline-derived CDR1 and CDR2 are SQVTM and ANQGSEA. The CDR3 extends over 14 amino acids. The junction had 8 bases not matched to a gene; V was cut back by 7 bases and J by 2 bases. CDR3 nucleotides: TGCAGCGCCCTAGTAGCGGGGGGCACCTACGAGCAGTACTTC. The encoded protein is CSALVAGGTYEQYF.

This clone was counted a few times. This chain joins TRBV5-4 and TRBJ1-1; a possible D gene is TRBD1 (6 bases). Trimming removed 2 bases at V and 0 bases at J, with 11 bases between. The CDR3 consists of 15 residues. Germline CDR1 SGHNT, CDR2 YYREEE (reference sequence). In DNA, the CDR3 is TGTGCCAGCAGCTTTATAGGACAGCTGAACACTGAAGCTTTCTTT. Translated, it gives CASSFIGQLNTEAFF. The full variable domain, completed using reference TRBV5-4 and TRBJ1-1, is ETGVTQSPTHLIKTRGQQVTLRCSSQSGHNTVSWYQQALGQGPQFIFQYYREEENGRGNFPPRFSGLQFPNYSSELNVNALELDDSALYLCASSFIGQLNTEAFFGQGTRLTVV.